The source of this T cell receptor beta chain is a study of PD-1 blockade in classical Hodgkin lymphoma. Regarding time point: cycle 4 day 1 (C4D1), after more than five weeks of nivolumab. After autologous stem cell transplantation all patients relapsed, and prior brentuximab vedotin exposure differed between cohorts. Here immunoSEQ multiplex PCR was the method, and the copy in TCRdb shows in-frame clones only, minus some. The sample records 96,000 or so clones, 85% to 95% being singletons. The sample was peripheral blood mononuclear cells (PBMCs), taken before the fourth cycle of nivolumab. The source of this sequence is a human donor with classical Hodgkin lymphoma.

The CDR3 sequence is CASSSSPGLLSYNEQFF. The CDR3 bases are TGTGCCAGCAGCTCCTCACCGGGACTACTCTCCTACAATGAGCAGTTCTTC. The chain joins TRBV13 to TRBJ2-1; 7 bases map to TRBD2. Germline-derived CDR1 and CDR2 are PRHDT and FYEKMQ (reference sequence). The CDR3 runs to 17 residues. V shed 4 bases, J shed 0 bases, and the junction held 9 bases outside the gene matches.